The 23 T cell receptor beta chains listed next were all sequenced from one sample in a study of CD8 T cells in ankylosing spondylitis (dated by TCRdb to about 2017). The library was produced with 5' RACE. Data came from an Illumina HiSeq 2500. The public reads were quality trimmed at Q25 with fastp and then assembled into clones with MiXCR by TCRdb, keeping productive beta chains. CDR3 protein sequences are deduplicated, and each keeps its most common genes and DNA. In this sample the table shows roughly 100,000 distinct CDR3 sequences, about 8.3% of which occur a single time. The ten largest clones represent roughly 9.9% of the sample. The specimen was blood, either unsorted or a sorted T cell fraction (not recorded which). These receptors all stem from a male donor with ankylosing spondylitis or in good health (not recorded which).

This chain links TRBV20-1 with TRBJ1-1; D is unresolved. V lost 5 bases, J lost 4 bases, and 11 bases lay in between. The germline V gene has CDR1 DFQATT and CDR2 SNEGSKA (reference sequence). The CDR3 extends over 12 amino acids. The CDR3 region has the DNA TGCAGTGCTCATGGTTCTAGCACTGAAGCTTTCTTT. Translation gives CSAHGSSTEAFF.

Ten or more counts support this clonotype. In nucleotides, the CDR3 is TGTGCTAGTGGTTTGAGGACAGGGGGCTCCCTCACCGGGGAGCTGTTTTTT. This sequence encodes CASGLRTGGSLTGELFF. V is TRBV12-5 and J is TRBJ2-2, with 11 bases that match TRBD1. Trimming cost V 2 bases and J 4 bases; bases outside gene matches: 6. The CDR3 is made up of 17 amino acids. Per the germline V gene, CDR1 is LGHNT and CDR2 is FRNRAP.

This clonotype appeared many times. The chain employs TRBV20-1 and TRBJ2-1, with TRBD1 matching 11 bases. Germline V lookup: CDR1 DFQATT, CDR2 SNEGSKA (reference sequence). This CDR3 region has 13 residues. J gave up 8 bases and V 5 bases, and 5 bases lay outside the gene matches. Here the CDR3 reads CSAAWTGGHEQFF. In DNA form, the CDR3 reads TGCAGTGCTGCCTGGACAGGGGGCCATGAGCAGTTCTTC.

The table lists this clonotype with many counts. V and J are TRBV7-9 and TRBJ2-7; D call uncertain. In germline, CDR1 is SEHNR, CDR2 FQNEAQ (reference sequence). With 5 bases removed from V and 2 bases from J, the gap between germline ends came to 13 bases. The CDR3 spans 14 residues. CDR3 DNA sequence: TGTGCCAGCAGCCCCCTGGTACCCGCCTACGAGCAGTACTTC. Translation gives CASSPLVPAYEQYF. Combining the CDR3 with reference TRBV7-9 and TRBJ2-7 gives the whole variable domain DTGVSQNPRHKITKRGQNVTFRCDPISEHNRLYWYRQTLGQGPEFLTYFQNEAQLEKSRLLSDRFSAERPKGSFSTLEIQRTEQGDSAMYLCASSPLVPAYEQYFGPGTRLTVT.

This clonotype was detected ten times or more. The chain joins TRBV29-1 to TRBJ2-5, with 7 positions matching TRBD1. The CDR3 is made up of 15 amino acids. After removal of 5 bases from V and 2 bases from J, the junction contained 11 bases not matched to a gene. Germline V gives CDR1 SQVTM, CDR2 ANQGSEA. The chain's CDR3 is CSVPPGTAGQETQYF. The CDR3 coding sequence is TGCAGCGTTCCACCGGGGACAGCAGGGCAAGAGACCCAGTACTTC.

J is TRBJ2-3 and V is TRBV7-9; tentatively, D is TRBD1 (5 bases). With 4 bases removed from V and 3 bases from J, the gap between germline ends came to 11 bases. This CDR3 spans 14 amino acids. From germline, CDR1 is SEHNR and CDR2 FQNEAQ (reference sequence). The CDR3 here is CASSSPGWTDTQYF. Here the CDR3 DNA reads TGTGCCAGCAGCTCCCCAGGGTGGACAGATACGCAGTATTTT.

CDR3 sequence: CASSLVLGQYSNQPQHF. The CDR3, as DNA: TGTGCCAGCAGCTTAGTCTTGGGACAGTATAGCAATCAGCCCCAGCATTTT. This chain joins TRBV7-2 and TRBJ1-5; TRBD1 matches 7 bases. Per germline, CDR1 SGHTA and CDR2 FQGNSA. The V gene end was trimmed by 1 base and the J gene end by 0 bases; junction bases not matched to a gene: 6. The CDR3 length is 17 residues.

This clonotype was recorded at least ten times. The CDR3 loop reads CASSQDSSLSSYEQYF. As DNA, the CDR3 is TGTGCCAGCAGCCAAGATTCTAGTCTTAGCTCCTACGAGCAGTACTTC. The chain combines TRBV4-2 with TRBJ2-7; D gene ambiguous. The V gene lost 0 bases and the J gene lost 0 bases, with 12 bases spanning the gap. The germline V gene encodes CDR1 LGHNA and CDR2 YNFKEQ. This CDR3 has 16 amino acids.

This clonotype was seen many times. The rearrangement links TRBV6-1 to TRBJ2-7; no clear D. From germline, CDR1 is MNHNS and CDR2 SASEGT. CDR3 length: 10 amino acids. V was cut by 8 bases and J by 3 bases, with 5 bases left in between. The CDR3, as DNA: TGTGCCAGCGGCGTCTACGAGCAGTACTTC. Translated, it gives CASGVYEQYF.

This clonotype was seen at least ten times. The genes are TRBV6-2 or TRBV6-3 and TRBJ1-4, with unresolved D. The V and J ends lost 5 bases and 5 bases respectively, with 18 bases between them. Per the germline V gene, CDR1 is MNHEY and CDR2 is SVGEGT. The CDR3 has 16 amino acids. The CDR3 coding sequence is TGTGCCAGCAGTCGAACCGGGGAAATTGTCAATGAAAAACTGTTTTTT. The encoded protein is CASSRTGEIVNEKLFF.

This clonotype was seen many times. The chain links TRBV13 to TRBJ2-7; TRBD1 matches 8 bases. Trimming removed 4 bases from V and 6 bases from J; junction bases left unmatched: 8. Germline CDR1 and CDR2: PRHDT and FYEKMQ (reference sequence). There are 14 residues in the CDR3. CDR3 in amino acids: CASSSPDRDGEQYF. CDR3 sequence (DNA): TGTGCCAGCAGCTCCCCGGACAGGGACGGCGAGCAGTACTTC. The variable domain in full, with the rest retrieved from reference TRBV13 and TRBJ2-7, is AAGVIQSPRHLIKEKRETATLKCYPIPRHDTVYWYQQGPGQDPQFLISFYEKMQSDKGSIPDRFSAQQFSDYHSELNMSSLELGDSALYFCASSSPDRDGEQYFGPGTRLTVT.

In its sample, this clonotype was seen a few times. V is TRBV12-5 and J is TRBJ2-5; TRBD1 is a possible D gene (5 bases). Germline-derived CDR1 and CDR2 are LGHNT and FRNRAP. The CDR3 runs to 14 residues. Deletions cut 2 bases from V and 1 base from J, with 8 bases between. The CDR3, as DNA: TGTGCTAGTGGTTTGTACCAGGGCCAAGAGACCCAGTACTTC. Encoded protein: CASGLYQGQETQYF.

There are many counts of this clonotype. The chain uses TRBV29-1 and TRBJ2-7; 8 nucleotides line up with TRBD1. CDR1 and CDR2 (germline): SQVTM, ANQGSEA. This CDR3 spans 13 amino acids. Unmatched junction bases numbered 8, after V lost 5 bases and J lost 5 bases. CDR3 region: CSVRGQGIHEQYF. The CDR3 region has the DNA TGCAGCGTTCGCGGACAGGGAATCCACGAGCAGTACTTC.

This clonotype was seen more than once but under ten times. J is TRBJ2-1 and V is TRBV4-2; TRBD2 agrees at 7 bases. Germline V gene data show CDR1 as LGHNA and CDR2 as YNFKEQ. This CDR3 contains 15 residues. V shed 3 bases, J shed 5 bases, and the junction held 7 bases outside the gene matches. The CDR3, as DNA: TGTGCCAGCAGCCAGGCGACTAGCATCAACAATGAGCAGTTCTTC. It encodes CASSQATSINNEQFF.

Comments on this clonotype: The junction departs from the called germline gene at one end, perhaps through a read error. This sequence joins TRBV5-1 and TRBJ2-5; D may match TRBD1 or TRBD2 (5 bases each). Germline assignment: CDR1 SGHRS and CDR2 YFSETQ. CDR3 length: 12 amino acids. CDR3 DNA sequence: TGCGCCAGCAGCTCGGACTGGGGGACCCAGTACTTT. This translates into CASSSDWGTQYF.

In regard to this clonotype: Sequence at one end of the junction differs from germline and may be a read error. The rearrangement joins TRBV7-2 to TRBJ2-1, with D perhaps assigned TRBD1 or TRBD2 (5 bases each). Germline-derived CDR1 and CDR2 are SGHTA and FQGNSA. The CDR3 length is 16 residues. The DNA for the CDR3 is TGTGCCAGCAGCCCCCAGATAGCGAGGTTGGACAATGCGCAGTTCTTC. It yields the protein CASSPQIARLDNAQFF.

This clonotype was observed at least ten times. This sequence joins TRBV6-2 or TRBV6-3 and TRBJ1-5; the D is unclear. Trimming removed 0 bases from V and 6 bases from J, with 9 bases in between. From germline, CDR1 is MNHEY and CDR2 SVGEGT. The CDR3 totals 14 residues. This CDR3 reads CASSYSQSGQPQHF. Here the CDR3 DNA reads TGTGCCAGCAGTTACTCCCAGAGCGGTCAGCCCCAGCATTTT.

This clonotype was recorded at least ten times. The junction departs from the called germline gene at one end, perhaps through a read error. The chain links TRBV7-7 to TRBJ1-4; possibly TRBD1 for D (5 bases). CDR3 length: 17 amino acids. Per germline, CDR1 SSHAT and CDR2 FNYEAQ (reference sequence). Here the CDR3 DNA reads TGTGCTAGCAGCGATGAACCCCCCGGGACGGGGAATGAAAAACTGTTTTTT. Translation: CASSDEPPGTGNEKLFF.

This clonotype was counted between two and nine times. V gene TRBV7-9 combines with J gene TRBJ2-1; no definite D call. V lost 0 bases and J lost 7, with 10 bases in between. The germline V gene has CDR1 SEHNR and CDR2 FQNEAQ (reference sequence). The CDR3 has 14 residues. DNA of the CDR3: TGTGCCAGCAGCTTAGCACCCAAAGAGAATGAGCAGTTCTTC. This gives the protein CASSLAPKENEQFF.

This clonotype has more than one count but fewer than ten. V and J are TRBV18 and TRBJ2-7, with 7 bases lining up with TRBD1. This CDR3 contains 15 residues. Germline CDR1 reads KGHSH; CDR2 reads LQKENI. The V and J ends lost 3 bases and 2 bases, in that order; junction bases with no gene match: 7. This chain's CDR3 is CASSPRQGSTYEQYF. CDR3 DNA: TGTGCCAGCTCACCCCGACAGGGCAGTACCTACGAGCAGTACTTC.

This clonotype was observed many times. This chain joins TRBV6-5 and TRBJ2-3; TRBD1 aligns across 10 bases. V shed 2 bases, J shed 6 bases, and the junction held 5 bases outside the gene matches. CDR1 MNHEY and CDR2 SVGAGI come from the germline V gene. The CDR3 is 15 amino acids. The CDR3 loop is CASSYLGQGQDTQYF. The CDR3 DNA follows: TGTGCCAGCAGTTACCTGGGACAGGGGCAGGATACGCAGTATTTT.

This clonotype was recorded many times. The V and J genes are TRBV6-2 or TRBV6-3 and TRBJ1-4, with 9 bases matching TRBD1. The length of the CDR3 is 18 residues. Germline V CDR1 and CDR2: MNHEY, SVGEGT. V shed 4 bases, J shed 3 bases, and the junction held 12 bases outside the gene matches. The CDR3 region has the DNA TGTGCCAGCAGTTCCAACCGGGACAGGGCGTTGTCTAATGAAAAACTGTTTTTT. Its protein is CASSSNRDRALSNEKLFF.

This clonotype was seen many times. The CDR3 here is CASSSFRGGHEQYF. Here the CDR3 DNA reads TGTGCCAGCAGCTCCTTCCGGGGCGGTCACGAGCAGTACTTC. V is TRBV7-9 and J is TRBJ2-7, with D perhaps TRBD1 or TRBD2 (5 bases each). CDR3 length: 14 amino acids. Trimming cost V 4 bases and J 5 bases, with 15 bases left between them. Germline V gene sequence: CDR1 SEHNR, CDR2 FQNEAQ (reference sequence).